This T cell receptor (beta chain) was retrieved from a study of CD8 T cells in ankylosing spondylitis. This clonotype is large (0.1 to 1%) in the sample. TCRdb redid the calling of the 5' RACE reads with MiXCR, one entry per CDR3 protein. The sample carries approximately 100,000 distinct CDR3 sequences, 24% recorded once. The sequenced sample consisted of synovial fluid, either unsorted or a sorted T cell fraction (not recorded which). The sequence came from a male donor with ankylosing spondylitis.

CDR3 residues: CASSFGLEGEQFF. CDR3 sequence (DNA): TGCGCCAGCAGCTTTGGGCTGGAAGGTGAGCAGTTCTTC. This sequence joins TRBV5-1 and TRBJ2-1; D not certain. The V and J ends lost 2 bases and 9 bases respectively, with 12 bases between them. Germline V gene data show CDR1 as SGHRS and CDR2 as YFSETQ. The CDR3 totals 13 residues.